The clone carrying this T cell receptor (beta chain) has only a few counts. What it binds is not known. The sample is drawn from a study of T-cell reconstitution after alpha-beta-depleted transplantation in children. Whole-study findings and limits: Newly produced T cells mostly accounted for T-cell counts and diversity one year post-transplant. Several patients had high TCRbeta diversity at day 60; it came from surviving recipient T cells and thymic progenitors. Reported findings indicate that, about two months after transplant, alpha-beta T cells came from several hundred expanded clones, which were derived from non-depleted graft cells.

Unique molecular identifiers were built into the TCRbeta library. TCRdb reanalysed the PCR reads using MiXCR and keeps one entry per CDR3 protein. The sample consists of 700,000 to 850,000 distinct CDR3 sequences, about 16% of them appearing once. The CDR3 is 19 residues long. Trimming removed 2 bases from V and 2 bases from J; junction bases left unmatched: 14. This clonotype originated in a male patient between 5 and 17 years old who had a stem cell transplant for acute lymphoblastic leukemia, so the T cells may come from the graft donor. The sequences come from PBMCs, mostly from graft donor cells, collected 360 days after TCRalphabeta/CD19-depleted stem cell transplant. This sequence joins TRBV12-3 or TRBV12-4 and TRBJ2-3; 9 bases line up with TRBD2. CDR3 loop: CASSLTGLASPLFTDTQYF. DNA for the CDR3: TGTGCCAGCAGTTTAACGGGACTAGCCTCCCCACTTTTCACAGATACGCAGTATTTT.